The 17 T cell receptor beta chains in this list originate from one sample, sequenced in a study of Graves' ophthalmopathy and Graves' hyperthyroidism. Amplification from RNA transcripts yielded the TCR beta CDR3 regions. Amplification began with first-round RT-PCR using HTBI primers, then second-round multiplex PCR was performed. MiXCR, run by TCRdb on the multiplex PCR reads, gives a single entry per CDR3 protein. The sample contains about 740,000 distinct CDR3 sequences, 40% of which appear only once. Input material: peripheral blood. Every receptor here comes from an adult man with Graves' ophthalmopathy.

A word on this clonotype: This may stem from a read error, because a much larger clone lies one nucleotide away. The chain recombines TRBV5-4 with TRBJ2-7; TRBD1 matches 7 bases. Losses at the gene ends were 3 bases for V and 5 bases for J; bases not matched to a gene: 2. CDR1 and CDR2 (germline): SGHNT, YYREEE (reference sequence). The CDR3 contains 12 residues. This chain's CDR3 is CASSWDSNEQYV. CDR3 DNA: TGTGCCAGCAGCTGGGACAGCAACGAGCAGTACGTC.

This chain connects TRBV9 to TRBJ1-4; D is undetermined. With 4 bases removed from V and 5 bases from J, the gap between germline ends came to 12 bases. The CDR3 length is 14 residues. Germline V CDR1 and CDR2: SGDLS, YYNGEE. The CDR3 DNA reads TGTGCCAGCAGCTCCCCGGAAGGCAATGAAAAACTGTTTTTT. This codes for CASSSPEGNEKLFF.

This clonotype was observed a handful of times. CDR3 sequence (DNA): TGTGCCATCAGTGAAGACAGATTGTATGGCTACACCTTC. Translated: CAISEDRLYGYTF. The chain links TRBV10-3 to TRBJ1-2; maybe TRBD1 (5 bases). CDR3 length: 13 amino acids. In germline, CDR1 is ENHRY, CDR2 SYGVKD. The V end lost 3 bases, the J end lost 5 bases, and 10 bases lay between the germline ends.

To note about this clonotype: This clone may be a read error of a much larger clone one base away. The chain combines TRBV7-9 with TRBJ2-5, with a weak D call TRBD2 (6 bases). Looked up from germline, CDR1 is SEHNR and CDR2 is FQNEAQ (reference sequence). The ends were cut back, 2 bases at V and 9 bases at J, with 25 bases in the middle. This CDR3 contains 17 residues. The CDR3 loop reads CASSLMGGDTTKRSQYF. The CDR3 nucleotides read TGTGCCAGCAGCTTAATGGGAGGAGACACGACCAAGAGGTCCCAGTACTTC.

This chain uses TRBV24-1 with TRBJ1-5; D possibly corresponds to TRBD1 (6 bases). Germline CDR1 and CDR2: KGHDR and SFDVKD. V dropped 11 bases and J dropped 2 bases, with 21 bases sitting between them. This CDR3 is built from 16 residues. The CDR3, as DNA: TGTGCCAGCAGCCGAAACAGGGAATTGGGCAATCAGCCCCAGCATTTT. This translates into CASSRNRELGNQPQHF.

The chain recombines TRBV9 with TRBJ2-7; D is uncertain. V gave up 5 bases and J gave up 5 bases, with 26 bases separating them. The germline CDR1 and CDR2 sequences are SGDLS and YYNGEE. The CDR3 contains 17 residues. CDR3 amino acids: CASSPTLGWVGENEQYF. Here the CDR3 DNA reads TGTGCCAGCAGTCCTACTTTGGGATGGGTTGGTGAGAACGAGCAGTACTTC.

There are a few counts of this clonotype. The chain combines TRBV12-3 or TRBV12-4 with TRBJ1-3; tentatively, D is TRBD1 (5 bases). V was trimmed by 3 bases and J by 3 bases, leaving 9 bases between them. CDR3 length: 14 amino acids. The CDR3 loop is CASSFVDSGNTIYF. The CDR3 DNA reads TGTGCCAGCAGTTTCGTCGACAGTGGAAACACCATATATTTT.

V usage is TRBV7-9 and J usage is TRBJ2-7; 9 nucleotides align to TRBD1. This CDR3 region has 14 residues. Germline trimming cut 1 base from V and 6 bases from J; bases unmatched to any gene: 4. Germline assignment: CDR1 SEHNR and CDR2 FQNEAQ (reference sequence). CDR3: CASSLGDRVSEQYF. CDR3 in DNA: TGTGCCAGCAGCTTAGGGGACAGGGTGAGCGAGCAGTACTTC.

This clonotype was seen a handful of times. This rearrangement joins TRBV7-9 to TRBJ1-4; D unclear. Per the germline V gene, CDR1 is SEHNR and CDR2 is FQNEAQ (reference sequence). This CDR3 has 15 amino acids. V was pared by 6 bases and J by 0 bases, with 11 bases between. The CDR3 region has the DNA TGTGCCAGCAGAAGGGAGGAGGCAACTAATGAAAAACTGTTTTTT. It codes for CASRREEATNEKLFF.

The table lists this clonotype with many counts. This CDR3 reads CASSQEVGNSPLHF. CDR3 DNA sequence: TGTGCCAGCAGCCAGGAAGTCGGGAATTCACCCCTCCACTTT. The chain recombines TRBV7-2 with TRBJ1-6; D gene ambiguous. This CDR3 has 14 amino acids. The germline V gene has CDR1 SGHTA and CDR2 FQGNSA. V dropped 5 bases and J dropped 7 bases, with 12 bases sitting between them.

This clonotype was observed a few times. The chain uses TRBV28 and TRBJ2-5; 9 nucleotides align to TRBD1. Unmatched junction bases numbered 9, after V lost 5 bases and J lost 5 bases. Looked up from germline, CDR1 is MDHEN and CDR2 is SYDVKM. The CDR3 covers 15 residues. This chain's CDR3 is CASSDPGQGLETQYF. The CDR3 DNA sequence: TGTGCCAGCAGTGATCCGGGACAGGGCTTGGAGACCCAGTACTTC.

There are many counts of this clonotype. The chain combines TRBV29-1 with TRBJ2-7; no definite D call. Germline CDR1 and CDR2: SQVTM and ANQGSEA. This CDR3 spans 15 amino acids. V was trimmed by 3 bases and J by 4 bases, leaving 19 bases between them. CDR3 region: CSVDRQSPLGYEQYF. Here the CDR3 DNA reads TGCAGCGTTGATCGGCAGAGCCCCCTCGGATACGAGCAGTACTTC.

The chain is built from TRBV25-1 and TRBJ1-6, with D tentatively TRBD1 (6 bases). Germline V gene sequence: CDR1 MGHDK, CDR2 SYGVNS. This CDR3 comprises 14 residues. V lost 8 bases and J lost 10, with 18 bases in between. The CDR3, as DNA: TGTGCCAGCTTAAACCCAAGGGGGGACTCACCCCTCCACTTT. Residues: CASLNPRGDSPLHF.

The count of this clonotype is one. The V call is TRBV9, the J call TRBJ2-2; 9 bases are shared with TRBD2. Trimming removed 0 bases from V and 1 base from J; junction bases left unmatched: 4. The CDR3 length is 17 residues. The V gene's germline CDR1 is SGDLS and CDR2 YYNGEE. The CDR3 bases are TGTGCCAGCAGCGTAGACGGAGCGGGGGGGAACACCGGGGAGCTGTTTTTT. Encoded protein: CASSVDGAGGNTGELFF.

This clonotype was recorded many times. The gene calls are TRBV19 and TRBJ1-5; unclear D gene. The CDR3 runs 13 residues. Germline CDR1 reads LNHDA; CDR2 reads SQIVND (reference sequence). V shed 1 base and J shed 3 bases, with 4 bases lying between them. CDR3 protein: CASSIGTNQPQHF. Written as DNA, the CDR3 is TGTGCCAGTAGTATAGGGACCAATCAGCCCCAGCATTTT.

CDR3 residues: CSVAETEYGYTF. CDR3 nucleotide sequence: TGCAGCGTCGCAGAGACTGAGTATGGCTACACCTTC. The chain is built from TRBV29-1 and TRBJ1-2; D is uncertain. CDR3 length: 12 amino acids. Germline lookup yields CDR1 SQVTM and CDR2 ANQGSEA. Trimming pared 6 bases from V and 5 bases from J, leaving 13 bases between.

This chain's CDR3 is CSARATLTDTDTNYGYTF. Here the CDR3 DNA reads TGCAGTGCTAGAGCCACTTTAACTGACACTGATACTAACTATGGCTACACCTTC. This rearrangement joins TRBV20-1 to TRBJ1-2; D gene unclear. The CDR3 covers 18 residues. The germline gives CDR1 DFQATT, CDR2 SNEGSKA (reference sequence). Trimming shortened V by 1 base and J by 0 bases, and 21 bases separated the two germline ends.